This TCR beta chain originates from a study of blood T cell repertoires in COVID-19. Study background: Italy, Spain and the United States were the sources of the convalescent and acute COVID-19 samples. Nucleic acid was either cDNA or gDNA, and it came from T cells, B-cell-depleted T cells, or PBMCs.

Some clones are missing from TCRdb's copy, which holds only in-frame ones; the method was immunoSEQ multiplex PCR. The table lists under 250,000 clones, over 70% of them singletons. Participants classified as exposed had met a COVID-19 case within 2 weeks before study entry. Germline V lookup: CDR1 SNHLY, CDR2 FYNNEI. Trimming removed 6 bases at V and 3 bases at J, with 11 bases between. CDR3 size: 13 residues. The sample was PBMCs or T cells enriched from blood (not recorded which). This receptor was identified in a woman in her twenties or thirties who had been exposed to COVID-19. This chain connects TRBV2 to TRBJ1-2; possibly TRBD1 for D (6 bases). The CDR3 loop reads CASRLSGDYGYTF. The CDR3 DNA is TGTGCCAGCAGACTATCAGGGGACTATGGCTACACCTTC.